This is a list of T cell receptor beta chains from one sample in a study of blood T cell repertoires in COVID-19. Only in-frame clones appear in the TCRdb table, and some are missing; sequencing was by immunoSEQ multiplex PCR. The sample gives 310,000 or so clones, approximately 90% of which show up once; around 9.9% is in the top ten. The source material was peripheral blood. The receptors stem from a young man with COVID-19, enrolled during active disease. Both conserved end residues are part of each CDR3. The order of the fields is V gene, J gene, clone size, D gene, CDR3 DNA, CDR3 protein. D genes are given only for firm matches. Expanded clones are given a class, and other clones once, few, many or no size at all.

V gene: TRBV7-2; J gene: TRBJ1-3; clone size: .; D gene: TRBD1; CDR3 DNA: TGTGCCAGCAGCTTAGCGGGGGGGACAGGGTACGGAAACACCATATATTTT; CDR3 protein: CASSLAGGTGYGNTIYF
V gene: TRBV7-8; J gene: TRBJ1-4; clone size: .; D gene: TRBD1; CDR3 DNA: TGTGCCAGCAGCTTTACTCTACAGGGGGTACAAGAAAAACTGTTTTTT; CDR3 protein: CASSFTLQGVQEKLFF
V gene: TRBV7-9; J gene: TRBJ1-1; clone size: .; D gene: .; CDR3 DNA: TGTGCCAGCAGCTTAGGTCCCAGACAACGGAACACTGAAGCTTTCTTT; CDR3 protein: CASSLGPRQRNTEAFF
V gene: TRBV27; J gene: TRBJ1-5; clone size: .; D gene: TRBD1; CDR3 DNA: TGTGCCAGCAGTAGACAGGGGGACGGCAATCAGCCCCAGCATTTT; CDR3 protein: CASSRQGDGNQPQHF
V gene: TRBV3-1/TRBV3-2; J gene: TRBJ1-5; clone size: .; D gene: TRBD1; CDR3 DNA: TGTGCCAGCAGCCAGACACAGGGGTATCAGCCCCAGCATTTT; CDR3 protein: CASSQTQGYQPQHF
V gene: TRBV6-5; J gene: TRBJ2-1; clone size: .; D gene: TRBD1; CDR3 DNA: TGTGCCAGCAGTCCAGGACAGGGGTTCTACAATGAGCAGTTCTTC; CDR3 protein: CASSPGQGFYNEQFF
V gene: TRBV9; J gene: TRBJ1-2; clone size: .; D gene: .; CDR3 DNA: TGTGCCAGCAGCGTACTAGATTCAGGCTACACCTTC; CDR3 protein: CASSVLDSGYTF
V gene: TRBV6-5; J gene: TRBJ2-7; clone size: .; D gene: TRBD2; CDR3 DNA: TGTGCCAGCAGTTACGAAGCGGGAGGGCCCTCCTACGAGCAGTACTTC; CDR3 protein: CASSYEAGGPSYEQYF
V gene: TRBV6-2/TRBV6-3; J gene: TRBJ1-2; clone size: once; D gene: .; CDR3 DNA: TGTGCCAGCAGCGCGAGGTATGGCTACACCTTC; CDR3 protein: CASSARYGYTF
V gene: TRBV18; J gene: TRBJ1-1; clone size: .; D gene: .; CDR3 DNA: TGTGCCAGCTCACCACGGCAGGACACTGAAGCTTTCTTT; CDR3 protein: CASSPRQDTEAFF
V gene: TRBV9; J gene: TRBJ2-1; clone size: .; D gene: TRBD2; CDR3 DNA: TGTGCCAGCAGCGTATTCTCTAGCGGGAGGGCCTACAATGAGCAGTTCTTC; CDR3 protein: CASSVFSSGRAYNEQFF
V gene: TRBV27; J gene: TRBJ2-2; clone size: .; D gene: .; CDR3 DNA: TGTGCCAGCAGCCCCCCCCGGGACAATAAACCCGGGGAGCTGTTTTTT; CDR3 protein: CASSPPRDNKPGELFF
V gene: TRBV6-6; J gene: TRBJ1-1; clone size: .; D gene: .; CDR3 DNA: TGTGCCAGCAGAGTTTCGGGGGTCACTGAAGCTTTCTTT; CDR3 protein: CASRVSGVTEAFF
V gene: TRBV7-3; J gene: TRBJ1-5; clone size: .; D gene: .; CDR3 DNA: TGTGCCAGCAGTCCCGATCAGTATCAGCCCCAGCATTTT; CDR3 protein: CASSPDQYQPQHF